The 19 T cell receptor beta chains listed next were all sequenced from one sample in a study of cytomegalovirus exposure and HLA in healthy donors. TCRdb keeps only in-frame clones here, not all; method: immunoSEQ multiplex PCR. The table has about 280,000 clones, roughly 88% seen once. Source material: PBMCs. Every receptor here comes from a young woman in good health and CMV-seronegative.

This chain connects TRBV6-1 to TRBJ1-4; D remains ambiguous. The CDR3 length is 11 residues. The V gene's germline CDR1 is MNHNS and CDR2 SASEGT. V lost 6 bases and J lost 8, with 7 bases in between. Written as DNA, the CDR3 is TGTGCCAGCAGCCGAGGGGAAAAACTGTTTTTT. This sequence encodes CASSRGEKLFF.

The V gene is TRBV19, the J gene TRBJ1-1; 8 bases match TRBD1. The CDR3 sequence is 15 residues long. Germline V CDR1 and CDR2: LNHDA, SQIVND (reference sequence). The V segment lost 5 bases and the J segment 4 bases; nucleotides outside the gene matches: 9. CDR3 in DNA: TGTGCCAGTAGTCTAAGGACAGGGTGGAGCACTGAAGCTTTCTTT. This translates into CASSLRTGWSTEAFF. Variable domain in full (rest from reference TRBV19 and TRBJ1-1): DGGITQSPKYLFRKEGQNVTLSCEQNLNHDAMYWYRQDPGQGLRLIYYSQIVNDFQKGDIAEGYSVSREKKESFPLTVTSAQKNPTAFYLCASSLRTGWSTEAFFGQGTRLTVV.

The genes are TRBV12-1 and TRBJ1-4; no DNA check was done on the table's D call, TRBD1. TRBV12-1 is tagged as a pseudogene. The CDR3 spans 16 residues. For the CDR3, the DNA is TGTGCCAGCAGCTTTGCGTCACAGGCGTTTAATGAAAAACTGTTTTTT. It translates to CASSFASQAFNEKLFF.

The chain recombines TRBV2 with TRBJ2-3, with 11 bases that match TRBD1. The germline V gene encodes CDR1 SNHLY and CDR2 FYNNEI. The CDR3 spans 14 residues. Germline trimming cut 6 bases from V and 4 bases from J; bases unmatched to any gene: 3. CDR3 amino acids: CASSRDRGADTQYF. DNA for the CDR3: TGTGCCAGCAGCCGGGACAGGGGGGCAGATACGCAGTATTTT. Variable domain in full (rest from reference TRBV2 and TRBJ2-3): EPEVTQTPSHQVTQMGQEVILRCVPISNHLYFYWYRQILGQKVEFLVSFYNNEISEKSEIFDDQFSVERPDGSNFTLKIRSTKLEDSAMYFCASSRDRGADTQYFGPGTRLTVL.

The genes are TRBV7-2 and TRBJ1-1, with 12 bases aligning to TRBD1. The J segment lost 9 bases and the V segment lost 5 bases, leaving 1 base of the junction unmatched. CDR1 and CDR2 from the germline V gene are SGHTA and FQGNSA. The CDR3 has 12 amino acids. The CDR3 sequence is CASSRDRGQAFF. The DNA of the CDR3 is TGTGCCAGCAGCCGGGACAGGGGGCAAGCTTTCTTT.

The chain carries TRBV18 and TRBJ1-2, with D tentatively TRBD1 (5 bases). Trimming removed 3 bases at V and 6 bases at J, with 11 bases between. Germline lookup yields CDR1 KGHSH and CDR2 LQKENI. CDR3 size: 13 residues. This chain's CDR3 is CASSPEGIHGYTF. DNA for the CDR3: TGTGCCAGCTCACCGGAGGGGATCCATGGCTACACCTTC.

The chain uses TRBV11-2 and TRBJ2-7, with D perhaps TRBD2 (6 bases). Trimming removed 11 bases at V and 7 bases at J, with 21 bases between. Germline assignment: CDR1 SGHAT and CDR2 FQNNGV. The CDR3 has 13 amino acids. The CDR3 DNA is TGTGCCTCAAACGGGGGATTCTACGTGGAGCAGTACTTC. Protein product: CASNGGFYVEQYF.

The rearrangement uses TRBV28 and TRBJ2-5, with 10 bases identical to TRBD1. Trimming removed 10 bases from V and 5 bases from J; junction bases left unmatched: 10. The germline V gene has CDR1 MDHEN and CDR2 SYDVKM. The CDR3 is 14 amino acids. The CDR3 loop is CATVGTGAWETQYF. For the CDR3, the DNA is TGTGCCACCGTCGGGACAGGGGCTTGGGAGACCCAGTACTTC.

CDR3 DNA sequence: TGCGCCAGCAGCTCGATTGACAGGGCGACTGAAGCTTTCTTT. It codes for CASSSIDRATEAFF. This chain connects TRBV5-1 to TRBJ1-1, with 7 nucleotides matching TRBD1. CDR1 and CDR2 from the germline V gene are SGHRS and YFSETQ. This CDR3 region has 14 residues. V lost 3 bases and J lost 5; bases outside the gene matches: 7.

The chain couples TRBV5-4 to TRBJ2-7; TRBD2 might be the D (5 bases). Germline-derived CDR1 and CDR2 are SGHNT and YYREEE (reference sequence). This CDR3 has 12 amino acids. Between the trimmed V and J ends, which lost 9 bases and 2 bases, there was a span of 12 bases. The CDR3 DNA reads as TGTGCCACCTCGACGGGGACCTACGAGCAGTACTTC. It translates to CATSTGTYEQYF.

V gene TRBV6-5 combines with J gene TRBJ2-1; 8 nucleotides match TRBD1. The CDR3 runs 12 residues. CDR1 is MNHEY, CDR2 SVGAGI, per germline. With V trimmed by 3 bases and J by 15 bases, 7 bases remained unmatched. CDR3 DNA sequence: TGTGCCAGCAGTTATCTCGGGACAGGTTTGTTCTTC. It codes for CASSYLGTGLFF.

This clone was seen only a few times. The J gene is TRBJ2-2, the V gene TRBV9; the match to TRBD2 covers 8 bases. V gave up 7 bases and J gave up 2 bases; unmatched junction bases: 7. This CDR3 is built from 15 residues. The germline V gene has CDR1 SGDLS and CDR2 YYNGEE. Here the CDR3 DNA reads TGTGCCAGCGCCCGGACTAGCCGCAACACCGGGGAGCTGTTTTTT. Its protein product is CASARTSRNTGELFF.

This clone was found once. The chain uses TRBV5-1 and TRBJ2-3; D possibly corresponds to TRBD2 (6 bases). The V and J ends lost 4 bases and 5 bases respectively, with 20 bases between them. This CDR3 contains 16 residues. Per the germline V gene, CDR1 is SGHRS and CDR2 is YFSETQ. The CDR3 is CASSRRFSGKQDTQYF. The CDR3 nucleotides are TGCGCCAGCAGCCGCCGGTTTAGCGGCAAACAAGATACGCAGTATTTT.

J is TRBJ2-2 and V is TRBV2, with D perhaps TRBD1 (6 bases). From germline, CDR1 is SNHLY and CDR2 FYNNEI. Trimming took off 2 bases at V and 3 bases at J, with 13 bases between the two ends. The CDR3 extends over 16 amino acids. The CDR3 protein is CASSEFTGRDTGELFF. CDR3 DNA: TGTGCCAGCAGTGAATTCACAGGGCGGGACACCGGGGAGCTGTTTTTT.

The CDR3 here is CASSTPDAAWEQYF. For the CDR3, the DNA is TGTGCCAGCAGCACACCCGACGCGGCATGGGAGCAGTACTTC. This sequence joins TRBV27 and TRBJ2-7; unclear D gene. Germline CDR1 is MNHEY and CDR2 is SMNVEV (reference sequence). The CDR3 consists of 14 residues. V was clipped by 6 bases and J by 7 bases, with 19 bases between them.

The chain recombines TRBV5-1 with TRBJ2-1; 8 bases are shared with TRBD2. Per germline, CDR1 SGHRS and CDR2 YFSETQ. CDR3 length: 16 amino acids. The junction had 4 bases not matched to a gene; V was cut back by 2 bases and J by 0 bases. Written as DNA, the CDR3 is TGCGCCAGCAGCTTTAGCGGGATGAGCTCCTACAATGAGCAGTTCTTC. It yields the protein CASSFSGMSSYNEQFF.

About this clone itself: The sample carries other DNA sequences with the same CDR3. Here the CDR3 reads CASSLGQNYGYTF. Here the CDR3 DNA reads TGTGCCAGCAGTTTAGGACAAAACTATGGCTACACCTTC. V gene TRBV28 combines with J gene TRBJ1-2, with a possible D match to TRBD1 (5 bases). In germline, CDR1 is MDHEN, CDR2 SYDVKM. The CDR3 spans 13 residues. V was clipped by 2 bases and J by 2 bases, with 6 bases between them.

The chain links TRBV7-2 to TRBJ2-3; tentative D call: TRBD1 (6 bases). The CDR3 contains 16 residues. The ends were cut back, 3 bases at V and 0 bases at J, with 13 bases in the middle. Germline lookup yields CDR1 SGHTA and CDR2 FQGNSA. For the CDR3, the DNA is TGTGCCAGCAGCTTGCCCACAGGGCCCAGCACAGATACGCAGTATTTT. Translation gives CASSLPTGPSTDTQYF.

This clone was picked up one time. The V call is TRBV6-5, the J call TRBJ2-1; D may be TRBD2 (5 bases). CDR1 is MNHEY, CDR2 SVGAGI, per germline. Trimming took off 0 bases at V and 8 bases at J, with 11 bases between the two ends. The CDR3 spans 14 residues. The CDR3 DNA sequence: TGTGCCAGCAGTTACTCTAATCGGGAATATGAGCAGTTCTTC. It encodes CASSYSNREYEQFF.